This T cell receptor (beta chain) was identified during a study of OX40 agonist ivuxolimab in advanced cancers. For the study at large: There were three patients with partial responses, one having hepatocellular carcinoma and two cutaneous melanoma.

CDR3 length: 17 residues. Germline-derived CDR1 and CDR2 are MGHDK and SYGVNS. V lost 5 bases and J lost 1; bases outside the gene matches: 12. Autoimmune disease history or systemic immunosuppression led to patient exclusion. Peripheral blood came from all dose cohorts at three timepoints. The table came from immunoSEQ multiplex PCR; TCRdb's copy has only in-frame clones and leaves some out. The table lists 60,000 to 65,000 clones, approximately 84% of them singletons. Note on this clone: The antigen remains undetermined.

Study conclusions and caveats: Clonal expansion from baseline to week 6 occurred in both CD4+ and CD8+ T cells.

The J gene is TRBJ2-5, the V gene TRBV25-1; 8 bases line up with TRBD1. The sequence was collected from an adult with an advanced solid tumor such as melanoma, head and neck, liver or kidney cancer. Sequencing used CD4+ or CD8+ T cells sorted from blood, obtained in a trial of the OX40 agonist ivuxolimab. The DNA of the CDR3 is TGTGCCAGCAGTAGAGGACAGGGAGCTTTCGTCCAAGAGACCCAGTACTTC. It is translated as CASSRGQGAFVQETQYF.